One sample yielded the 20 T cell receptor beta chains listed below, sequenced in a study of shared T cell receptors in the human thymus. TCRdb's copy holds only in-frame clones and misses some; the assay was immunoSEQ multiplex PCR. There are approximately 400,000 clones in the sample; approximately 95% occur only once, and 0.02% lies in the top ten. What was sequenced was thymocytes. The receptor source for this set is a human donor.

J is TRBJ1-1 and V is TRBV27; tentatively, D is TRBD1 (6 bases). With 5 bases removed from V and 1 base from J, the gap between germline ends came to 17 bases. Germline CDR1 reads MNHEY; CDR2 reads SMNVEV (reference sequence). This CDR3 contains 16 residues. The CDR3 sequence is CASSLFPAGANTEAFF. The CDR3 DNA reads TGTGCCAGCAGTCTCTTCCCCGCGGGGGCGAACACTGAAGCTTTCTTT.

The CDR3 nucleotides are TGTGCCTGGAGTTTTAGGGGGATGGAGACCCAGTACTTC. Protein sequence: CAWSFRGMETQYF. The rearrangement joins TRBV30 to TRBJ2-5, with D tentatively TRBD1 (6 bases). The CDR3 is 13 residues long. The V end was cut by 2 bases, the J end by 5 bases, with 12 bases between. The germline CDR1 and CDR2 sequences are GTSNPN and SVGIG (reference sequence).

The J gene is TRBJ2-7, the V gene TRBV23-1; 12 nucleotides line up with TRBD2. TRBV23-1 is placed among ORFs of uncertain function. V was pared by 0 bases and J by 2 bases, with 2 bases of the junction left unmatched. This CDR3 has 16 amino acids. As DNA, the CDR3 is TGCGCCAGCAGTCAATCCCGACTAGCGGGAGCCTACGAGCAGTACTTC. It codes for CASSQSRLAGAYEQYF.

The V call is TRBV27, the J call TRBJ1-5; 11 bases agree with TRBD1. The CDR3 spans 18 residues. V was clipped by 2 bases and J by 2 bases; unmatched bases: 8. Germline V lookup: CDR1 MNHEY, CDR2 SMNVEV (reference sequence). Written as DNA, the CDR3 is TGTGCCAGCAGTTTAAGTAGGACAGGGGGCTGGCGCAATCAGCCCCAGCATTTT. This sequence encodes CASSLSRTGGWRNQPQHF.

This chain's CDR3 is CASSRPTQGNTIYF. Written as DNA, the CDR3 is TGTGCCAGCAGCCGCCCGACACAAGGAAACACCATATATTTT. The V call is TRBV28, the J call TRBJ1-3; D is uncertain. V lost 6 bases, J lost 4 bases, and 13 bases lay in between. CDR3 length: 14 residues. Looked up from germline, CDR1 is MDHEN and CDR2 is SYDVKM. Complete variable domain (other parts from reference TRBV28 and TRBJ1-3): DVKVTQSSRYLVKRTGEKVFLECVQDMDHENMFWYRQDPGLGLRLIYFSYDVKMKEKGDIPEGYSVSREKKERFSLILESASTNQTSMYLCASSRPTQGNTIYFGEGSWLTVV.

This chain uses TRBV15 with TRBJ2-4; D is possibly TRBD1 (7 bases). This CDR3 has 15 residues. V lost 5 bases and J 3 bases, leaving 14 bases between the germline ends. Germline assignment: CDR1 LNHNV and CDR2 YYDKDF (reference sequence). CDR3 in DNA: TGTGCCACCAGCGGTTTCAGGGGGGACAAAAACATTCAGTACTTC. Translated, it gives CATSGFRGDKNIQYF.

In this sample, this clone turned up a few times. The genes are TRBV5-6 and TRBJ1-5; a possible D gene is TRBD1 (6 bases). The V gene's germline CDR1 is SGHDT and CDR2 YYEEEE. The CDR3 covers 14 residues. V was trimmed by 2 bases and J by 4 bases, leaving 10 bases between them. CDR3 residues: CASSFGGANQPQHF. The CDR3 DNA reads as TGTGCCAGCAGCTTTGGGGGGGCAAATCAGCCCCAGCATTTT.

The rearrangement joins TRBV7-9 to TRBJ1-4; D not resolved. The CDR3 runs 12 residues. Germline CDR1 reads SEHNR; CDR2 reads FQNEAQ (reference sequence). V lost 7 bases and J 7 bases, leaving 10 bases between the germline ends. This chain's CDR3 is CASTPEGEKLFF. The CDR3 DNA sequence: TGTGCCAGCACCCCGGAGGGTGAAAAACTGTTTTTT.

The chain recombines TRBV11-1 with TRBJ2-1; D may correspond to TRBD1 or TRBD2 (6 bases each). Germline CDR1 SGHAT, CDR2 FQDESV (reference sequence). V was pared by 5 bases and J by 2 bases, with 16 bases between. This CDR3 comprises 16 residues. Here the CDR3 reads CASSDQKGGPYNEQFF. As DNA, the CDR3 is TGTGCCAGCAGCGACCAGAAGGGGGGTCCCTACAATGAGCAGTTCTTC.

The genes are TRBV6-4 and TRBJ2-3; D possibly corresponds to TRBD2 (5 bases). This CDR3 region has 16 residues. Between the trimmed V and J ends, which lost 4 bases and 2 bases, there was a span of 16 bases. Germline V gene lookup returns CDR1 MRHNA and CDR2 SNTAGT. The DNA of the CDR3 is TGTGCCAGCAGTGTAGGGCTAGCCGGGATCACAGATACGCAGTATTTT. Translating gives CASSVGLAGITDTQYF.

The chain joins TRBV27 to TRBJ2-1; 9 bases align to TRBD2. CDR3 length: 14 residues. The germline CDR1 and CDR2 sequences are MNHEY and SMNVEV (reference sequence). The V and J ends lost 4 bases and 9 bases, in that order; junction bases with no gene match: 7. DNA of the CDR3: TGTGCCAGCAGTTCGTGTCTAGCGGGATTTGAGCAGTTCTTC. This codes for CASSSCLAGFEQFF.

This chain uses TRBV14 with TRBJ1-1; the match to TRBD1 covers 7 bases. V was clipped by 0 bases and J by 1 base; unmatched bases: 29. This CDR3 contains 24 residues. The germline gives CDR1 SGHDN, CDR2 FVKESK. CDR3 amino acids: CASSQEKIHPLTGLMGIGNTEAFF. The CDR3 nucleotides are TGTGCCAGCAGCCAAGAAAAAATCCATCCACTGACAGGGCTTATGGGCATCGGGAACACTGAAGCTTTCTTT.

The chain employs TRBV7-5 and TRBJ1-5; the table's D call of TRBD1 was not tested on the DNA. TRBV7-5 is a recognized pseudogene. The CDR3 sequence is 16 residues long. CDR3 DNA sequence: TGTGCCAGAAGCAAGACAGGGCACAAAAGCAATCAGCCCCAGCATTTT. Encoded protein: CARSKTGHKSNQPQHF.

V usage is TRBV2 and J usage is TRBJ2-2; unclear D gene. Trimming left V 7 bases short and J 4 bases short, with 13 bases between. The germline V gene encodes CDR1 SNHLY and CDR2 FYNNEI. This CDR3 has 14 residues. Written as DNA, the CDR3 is TGTGCCAGCATGATAGGGCCGGGCACCGGGGAGCTGTTTTTT. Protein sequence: CASMIGPGTGELFF. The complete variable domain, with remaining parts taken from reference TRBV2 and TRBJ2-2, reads EPEVTQTPSHQVTQMGQEVILRCVPISNHLYFYWYRQILGQKVEFLVSFYNNEISEKSEIFDDQFSVERPDGSNFTLKIRSTKLEDSAMYFCASMIGPGTGELFFGEGSRLTVL.

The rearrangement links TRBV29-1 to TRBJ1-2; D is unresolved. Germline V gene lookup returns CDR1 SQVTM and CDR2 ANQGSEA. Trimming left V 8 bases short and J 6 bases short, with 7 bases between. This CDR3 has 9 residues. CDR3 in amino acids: CSTSNGYTF. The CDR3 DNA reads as TGCAGCACGAGTAATGGCTACACCTTC.

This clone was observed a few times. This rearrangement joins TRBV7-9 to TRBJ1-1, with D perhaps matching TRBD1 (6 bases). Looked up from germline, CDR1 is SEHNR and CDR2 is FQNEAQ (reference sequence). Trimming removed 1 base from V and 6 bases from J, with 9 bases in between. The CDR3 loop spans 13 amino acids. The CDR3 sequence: CASSLDRGSEAFF. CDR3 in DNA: TGTGCCAGCAGCTTAGATAGGGGGTCTGAAGCTTTCTTT.

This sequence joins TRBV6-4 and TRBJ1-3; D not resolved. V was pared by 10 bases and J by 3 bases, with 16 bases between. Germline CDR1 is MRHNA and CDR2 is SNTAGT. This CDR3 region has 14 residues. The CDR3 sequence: CAIPTPWVGNTIYF. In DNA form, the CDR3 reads TGTGCCATTCCGACGCCCTGGGTTGGAAACACCATATATTTT.

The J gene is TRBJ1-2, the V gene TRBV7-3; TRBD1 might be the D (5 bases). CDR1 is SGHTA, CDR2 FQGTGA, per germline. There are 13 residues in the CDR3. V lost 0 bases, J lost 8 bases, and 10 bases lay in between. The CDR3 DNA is TGTGCCAGCAGCTTAACCGGGGGTGGAGGCTACACCTTC. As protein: CASSLTGGGGYTF.

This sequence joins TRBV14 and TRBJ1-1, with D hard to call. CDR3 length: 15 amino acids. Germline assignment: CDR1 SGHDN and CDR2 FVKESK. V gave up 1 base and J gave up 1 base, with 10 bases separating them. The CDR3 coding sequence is TGTGCCAGCAGCCAAGGGAGGGTCGGGAACACTGAAGCTTTCTTT. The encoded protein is CASSQGRVGNTEAFF.

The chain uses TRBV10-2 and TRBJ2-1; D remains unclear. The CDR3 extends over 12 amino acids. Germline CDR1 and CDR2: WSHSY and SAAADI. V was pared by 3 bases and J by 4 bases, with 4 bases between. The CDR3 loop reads CASSERYNEQFF. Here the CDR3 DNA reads TGCGCCAGCAGTGAACGGTACAATGAGCAGTTCTTC.